These T cell receptor beta chains were read from a single sample in a study of blood T cell repertoires in COVID-19. This table comes from immunoSEQ multiplex PCR, and its TCRdb copy is limited to in-frame clones, with some not included. The sample includes about 97,000 clones, about 83% of them seen just once. The sequencing sample was made of peripheral blood. These receptors were taken from a man aged 40-55 years with active or convalescent COVID-19. Each CDR3 is given with its conserved first and last residue.

v_call	j_call	cdr3_aa
TRBV19	TRBJ1-1	CASSVGQGILNTEAFF
TRBV2	TRBJ2-4	CASSRDSWGNIQYF
TRBV29-1	TRBJ2-3	CSVERGGTDTQYF
TRBV5-1	TRBJ2-5	CASSSGGLETQYF
TRBV30	TRBJ2-1	CAWSVVSKSAGKLYNEQFF
TRBV10-3	TRBJ2-7	CAISELSGIYEQYF
TRBV12-3/TRBV12-4	TRBJ1-1	CASSRDTTEAFF
TRBV28	TRBJ2-7	CASTDNRARYEQYF
TRBV7-9	TRBJ2-3	CASSFSADTQYF
TRBV5-1	TRBJ1-3	CASSLGDSIYF
TRBV19	TRBJ2-2	CASSATSGVPTGELFF